This T cell receptor (beta chain) originates from a study of T cell responses to AZD1222 COVID-19 vaccine. Findings of the study overall: Once two AZD1222 doses were given, Spike-specific TCR breadth and depth went up. Only a handful of people who got AZD1222 tested seropositive at baseline.

With regard to this clone: Its antigen is not identified.

Generated by immunoSEQ multiplex PCR, the TCRdb table keeps only in-frame clones and is missing some. Among tens of thousands of clones, roughly 91% were seen once, and the ten largest hold about 24%. The receptor was isolated from an adult in good health. Specimen: peripheral blood, collected on day 0 of AZD1222 vaccination.

Written as DNA, the CDR3 is TGTGCCAGCAGCCCGTACCAGAACTCTGGAAACACCATATATTTT. Its protein is CASSPYQNSGNTIYF. V usage is TRBV7-2 and J usage is TRBJ1-3, with D unresolved. Trimming took off 5 bases at V and 0 bases at J, with 11 bases between the two ends. The CDR3 covers 15 residues. The germline V gene has CDR1 SGHTA and CDR2 FQGNSA.